The present T cell receptor (beta chain) was sequenced within a study of blood T cells in healthy people across ages. For the second PCR, which ran for roughly 7 to 11 cycles, a sample-barcoded 5' primer and a J-beta primer mix were used. Every sample gave at least 2.5 million paired-end reads containing CDR3. TCRdb redid the calling of the 5' RACE reads with MiXCR, one entry per CDR3 protein. Of more than 650,000 distinct CDR3 sequences listed, roughly 20% are singletons. The germline CDR1 and CDR2 sequences are SQVTM and ANQGSEA. The CDR3 consists of 12 residues. V lost 5 bases and J 0 bases, leaving 8 bases between the germline ends. Of note for this clonotype: Its antigen remains unidentified.

Points from the study as a whole: The study lacked donor CMV status, which possibly confounded expanded clonotype changes.

The clonotype was recovered from a man aged 65 to 85 in good health. The chain has TRBV29-1 and TRBJ2-7; D remains ambiguous. Material for sequencing was blood. The CDR3 loop is CSVSSDSYEQYF. As DNA, the CDR3 is TGCAGCGTTTCCTCGGACTCCTACGAGCAGTACTTC.